The subject of this entry is one T cell receptor (beta chain). Its cognate antigen is unknown. The CDR3 is 16 residues long. Trimming left V 1 base short and J 0 bases short, with 7 bases between. Germline CDR1 is MNHEY and CDR2 is SMNVEV (reference sequence). These data originate in a study of cytomegalovirus exposure and HLA in healthy donors. Study outcomes and limitations: As a later analysis showed, a missense DCLRE1C variant was linked to trimming of TCR beta V- and J-genes.

13 Jbeta primers and 60 Vbeta primers were used for the PCR. Method: immunoSEQ multiplex PCR; TCRdb's copy keeps in-frame clones and lacks some. The data hold 110,000 to 150,000 clones, with 82% observed a single time. This chain links TRBV27 with TRBJ2-6; D is unresolved. This receptor was obtained from a man aged 18 to 29 in good health and CMV-seropositive. The sample comprised PBMCs. The chain's CDR3 is CASSLFPGSGANVLTF. CDR3 DNA sequence: TGTGCCAGCAGTTTATTCCCCGGCTCTGGGGCCAACGTCCTGACTTTC.